This T cell receptor (beta chain) appears in the sequencing data of a study of beta chain features in type 1 diabetes (dated by TCRdb to 2017 to 2018). Notes on the research overall: No differences in mean age, gender distribution, total cell number or subset yield were found between patients and healthy donors. Regulatory and stem cell-like memory subsets were isolated from only 8 patients and roughly eight healthy donors, whereas naive and central memory subsets came from all 30 or so donors. A total of roughly 99,000,000 sorted cells were examined across all samples, and the number of cells per subset was strongly correlated with RNA yield. The study compared the TCRB repertoires of sorted circulating CD4+ T cell subsets in recently diagnosed type 1 diabetes patients with those in matched healthy donors. What the research found in general, with its limitations: Because the HLA sub-analyses included only small numbers of individuals, any influence of HLA type on TCRB rearrangement was left unresolved. Shorter templates might be favored by PCR, yet because patient and control samples were amplified and corrected together, any such skew would affect both groups equally. Because cDNA was sequenced instead of genomic DNA, highly expressing activated cells could be over-represented, though the groups showed no difference in activation or CD3 levels. Fewer insertions and more nucleotide deletions at VDJ recombination sites were observed in patients with type 1 diabetes, implying thymic rearrangement abnormalities. Naive, central memory and regulatory TCRB repertoires appeared to be more similar among patients than among healthy donors. Type 1 diabetes patients showed a moderate but significant shortening of TCRB CDR3 length in all four CD4+ subsets.

As to this clone: The target of this receptor is not known. No much larger clone is present one base from it, and per-base qualities are unavailable.

The entire isolated RNA was reverse transcribed using the High Capacity cDNA Reverse Transcription Kit, and thus expressed TCRB transcripts were sequenced. Naive, central memory and regulatory T cell samples underwent deep immunoSEQ sequencing, averaging about 3.57 million total reads per sample. Sorted cells were lysed in RLT buffer and RNA was extracted with DNase-treated RNeasy Micro or Mini kits, depending on cell number. To prevent cross-contamination, each cell subset was processed individually, whereas patient and healthy donor samples were processed jointly. The immunoSEQ multiplex PCR was used to amplify TCRB sequences from cDNA, yielding 87-bp fragments that span the CDR3 region. Amplicons were sequenced on the Illumina HiSeq platform. The authors' analysis ran thus. Synthetic template baselines were used to correct PCR bias computationally, reads within Hamming distance 2 were collapsed together, and singletons that could not be merged were discarded. Reads were aligned against IMGT to assign V, D and J genes, CDR3 length and insertions or deletions at six rearrangement sites. Within each subset, clonotype counts were normalized to sorted cell number, after which true diversity and Gini coefficients were computed with the tcR R package. The overlap coefficient, calculated on TCRB nucleotide sequences, was used to measure repertoire sharing. Out-of-frame TCRB sequences from naive cells were analyzed to stand in for the pre-selection repertoire. Entries here come from immuneACCESS through TCRdb and include only in-frame sequences with V and J called. Some clones fail to appear in such tables; in the studies checked, an unresolved V gene covers under half of the shortfall, and the cause of the remainder is unknown. D and trimming come from the DNA, and the V and J calls and clone size come from that table. In all, the sample holds around 430,000 clones, and 30% of those were seen once. The ten largest clones take up roughly 0.066% of the sample.

Each donor gave one peripheral blood draw, averaging approximately 110 mL, which was collected into heparinised tubes. A BD FACSAria II was used to sort naive, central memory, regulatory and stem cell-like memory CD4+ T cells with a panel that included CD45RO, CCR7, CD25, CD127, CD95 and CD27. Purity was above 95% for every sorted population. PBMCs were isolated right away by Lymphoprep density gradient centrifugation and were stained directly, without culture. To minimize batch effects, samples were stained and sorted in pairs, one healthy donor with one patient per experiment. From its cysteine to its phenylalanine, the CDR3 spans 13 amino acids. Only the CDR3 DNA is retained, 39 bases long and in frame from the first base. According to the germline V gene, CDR1 reads ENHRY and CDR2 reads SYGVKD. V lost 2 bases and J lost 2 bases; the stretch between them is 6 bases long.

Sequenced: naive CD4+ T cells from blood. This sample's cell subset or site label indicates: true naive CD4+ T cells. The receptor was derived from a man aged 18 to 29 in good health. The chain employs TRBV10-3 and TRBJ1-2; the D segment could be TRBD1, given 5 matching bases. The CDR3 region: CAISERGNYGYTF. The bases are TGTGCCATCAGTGAGCGGGGGAACTATGGCTACACCTTC.